Listed below are T cell receptor beta chains from one sample, sequenced in a study of blood T cells in healthy people across ages. TCRdb redid the calling of the 5' RACE reads with MiXCR, one entry per CDR3 protein. The sample lists 600,000 to 800,000 distinct CDR3 sequences, around 21% occurring once. Material for sequencing was blood. The receptors here all came from a man between 65 and 85 years old in good health. Each CDR3 is given with its conserved first and last residue. Fields, in order: J gene, clone size, V gene, D gene, CDR3 DNA, CDR3 protein. D genes are given only for firm matches. A row's size may be missing; if present it is once, few, many or a size class.

J: TRBJ2-3; size: .; V: TRBV6-5; D: TRBD2; DNA: TGTGCCAGCAGACCCTCTAGCGGGGGTACAGATACGCAGTATTTT; CDR3: CASRPSSGGTDTQYF
J: TRBJ1-2; size: .; V: TRBV2; D: TRBD1; DNA: TGTGCCAGCAGTGCGGACAGGCCTCGTTATGGTTACACCTTC; CDR3: CASSADRPRYGYTF
J: TRBJ1-1; size: .; V: TRBV7-8; D: TRBD1; DNA: TGTGCCAGCAGCCGACAGGGAGGATTGTGGAACACTGAAGCTTTCTTT; CDR3: CASSRQGGLWNTEAFF
J: TRBJ2-5; size: .; V: TRBV28; D: TRBD2; DNA: TGTGCCAGCAGCTCCCGACTAGCATCGACCTCAGAGACCCAGTACTTC; CDR3: CASSSRLASTSETQYF
J: TRBJ1-4; size: few; V: TRBV12-3/TRBV12-4; D: TRBD1; DNA: TGTGCCAGCAGCAGGGACAGCCTGGGGGATGGTGAAAAACTGTTTTTT; CDR3: CASSRDSLGDGEKLFF
J: TRBJ2-4; size: many; V: TRBV28; D: .; DNA: TGTGCCAGCAGCCCTCAGTGGGCCGGAAACATTCAGTACTTC; CDR3: CASSPQWAGNIQYF
J: TRBJ1-2; size: few; V: TRBV5-6; D: .; DNA: TGTGCCAGCAGCTGGGCGGGGAACTATGGCTACACCTTC; CDR3: CASSWAGNYGYTF
J: TRBJ2-2; size: few; V: TRBV9; D: .; DNA: TGTGCCAGCAGCGTAACTCTAGTACGGAACACCGGGGAGCTGTTTTTT; CDR3: CASSVTLVRNTGELFF
J: TRBJ1-1; size: few; V: TRBV11-2; D: TRBD1; DNA: TGTGCCAGCAGCTCGACGAACAGGGGTAACACTGAAGCTTTCTTT; CDR3: CASSSTNRGNTEAFF
J: TRBJ2-3; size: .; V: TRBV28; D: .; DNA: TGTGCCAGCAGTCGCGGGGAGCGGAGCACAGATACGCAGTATTTT; CDR3: CASSRGERSTDTQYF
J: TRBJ2-1; size: .; V: TRBV20-1; D: .; DNA: TGCAGTGCTAGATTGGGGACGGGGATGAGTGAGCAGTTCTTC; CDR3: CSARLGTGMSEQFF
J: TRBJ1-6; size: few; V: TRBV5-1; D: TRBD1; DNA: TGCGCCAGCAGCTTGGAGACAGGGGTTGGGTCACCCCTCCACTTT; CDR3: CASSLETGVGSPLHF
J: TRBJ1-6; size: few; V: TRBV27; D: TRBD1; DNA: TGTGCCAGCAGTTCCGATCGGGACAGTCGGATTTCACCCCTCCACTTT; CDR3: CASSSDRDSRISPLHF
J: TRBJ2-3; size: few; V: TRBV4-3; D: .; DNA: TGCGCCAGCAGCCAGGCCCCGGGGCTGACAGATACGCAGTATTTT; CDR3: CASSQAPGLTDTQYF
J: TRBJ2-1; size: few; V: TRBV7-3; D: .; DNA: TGTGCCAGCAGCCCCCAGGGGGGACCCTACAATGAGCAGTTCTTC; CDR3: CASSPQGGPYNEQFF
J: TRBJ1-4; size: few; V: TRBV20-1; D: .; DNA: TGCAGTGCTAGGGGGGCGTATGGAAAACTGTTTTTT; CDR3: CSARGAYGKLFF
J: TRBJ2-5; size: many; V: TRBV29-1; D: .; DNA: TGCAGCGTTGAATCCTTCAGGGAGACCCAGTACTTC; CDR3: CSVESFRETQYF
J: TRBJ2-2; size: .; V: TRBV12-3/TRBV12-4; D: TRBD1; DNA: TGTGCCAGCAAAGGGACAGCGAACACCGGGGAGCTGTTTTTT; CDR3: CASKGTANTGELFF
J: TRBJ2-1; size: few; V: TRBV10-3; D: .; DNA: TGTGCCATCAGTGAGGATTTCAATGAGCAGTTCTTC; CDR3: CAISEDFNEQFF
J: TRBJ2-2; size: many; V: TRBV2; D: .; DNA: TGTGCCGGGGAACAGCCCGACACCGGGGAGCTGTTTTTT; CDR3: CAGEQPDTGELFF
J: TRBJ1-6; size: .; V: TRBV5-1; D: .; DNA: TGCGCCGGCAGCTTGGGTGAGAGAGGTTCACCCCTCCACTTT; CDR3: CAGSLGERGSPLHF
J: TRBJ1-2; size: .; V: TRBV7-2; D: .; DNA: TGTGCCAGCAGCTTGTTCCTTTTGGGGGATGACTACACCTTC; CDR3: CASSLFLLGDDYTF
J: TRBJ2-7; size: .; V: TRBV7-9; D: .; DNA: TGTGCCAGCAGCTTAGACCCCCGGTACGAGCAGTACTTC; CDR3: CASSLDPRYEQYF
J: TRBJ2-1; size: once; V: TRBV7-9; D: .; DNA: TGTGCCAGCGGCCAGACGAGATCCTACAATGAGCAGTTCTTC; CDR3: CASGQTRSYNEQFF
J: TRBJ1-5; size: .; V: TRBV5-1; D: .; DNA: TGCGCCAGCAGCATCGGGACAAATAGCAATCAGCCCCAGCATTTT; CDR3: CASSIGTNSNQPQHF
J: TRBJ2-1; size: .; V: TRBV7-9; D: .; DNA: TGTGCCAGCAGCTTAGCCCCAGGACAGGGAGGGTACGATGAGCAGTTCTTC; CDR3: CASSLAPGQGGYDEQFF
J: TRBJ2-7; size: .; V: TRBV29-1; D: .; DNA: TGCAGCGTTGAGGTCCAGGGTTACGAGCAGTACTTC; CDR3: CSVEVQGYEQYF
J: TRBJ1-4; size: many; V: TRBV7-2; D: .; DNA: TGTGCCAGCAGCTTAGTAGCCCCGGGCCGTGCAACTAATGAAAAACTGTTTTTT; CDR3: CASSLVAPGRATNEKLFF
J: TRBJ1-4; size: .; V: TRBV27; D: .; DNA: TGTGCCAGCAGTTTATCGAGAGGGGAAAAACTGTTTTTT; CDR3: CASSLSRGEKLFF
J: TRBJ2-7; size: .; V: TRBV5-1; D: .; DNA: TGCGCCAGCAGCTTACAGGGAGACGGAGCAGTCTTC; CDR3: CASSLQGDGAVF
J: TRBJ2-3; size: .; V: TRBV15; D: .; DNA: TGTGCCACCAGCAGTGACGGGAGCACAGATACGCAGTATTTT; CDR3: CATSSDGSTDTQYF
J: TRBJ1-6; size: .; V: TRBV7-9; D: .; DNA: TGTGCCAGCAGCTCAGGGGAATCCTATAATTCACCCCTCCACTTT; CDR3: CASSSGESYNSPLHF
J: TRBJ2-1; size: few; V: TRBV5-1; D: .; DNA: TGCGCCAGCAGCTTGGAGGGAGGTGAGCAGTTCTTC; CDR3: CASSLEGGEQFF
J: TRBJ2-3; size: many; V: TRBV7-9; D: .; DNA: TGTGCCAGCAGCCCTCTTGCGAGCACAGATACGCAGTATTTT; CDR3: CASSPLASTDTQYF
J: TRBJ2-7; size: many; V: TRBV2; D: .; DNA: TGTGCCAGCTCGGTAAGGGGCTACGAGCAGTACTTC; CDR3: CASSVRGYEQYF
J: TRBJ2-7; size: .; V: TRBV25-1; D: .; DNA: TGTGCCAGCAGTGCGGGGGACAGCAATACCTACGAGCAGTACTTC; CDR3: CASSAGDSNTYEQYF
J: TRBJ2-5; size: .; V: TRBV7-9; D: .; DNA: TGTGCCAGCAGCTTAGCCGAAGTTCGAGGGGAGACCCAGTACTTC; CDR3: CASSLAEVRGETQYF
J: TRBJ2-5; size: many; V: TRBV5-1; D: .; DNA: TGCGCCAGCAGCTTGGGTTGGCAGGGTTCGGAGACCCAGTACTTC; CDR3: CASSLGWQGSETQYF
J: TRBJ2-1; size: .; V: TRBV6-2/TRBV6-3; D: TRBD2; DNA: TGTGCCAGCAGCTACACCGGGACTAGCGGGGGTCAATCCTACAATGAGCAGTTCTTC; CDR3: CASSYTGTSGGQSYNEQFF
J: TRBJ2-1; size: .; V: TRBV6-1; D: TRBD2; DNA: TGTGCCAGCAGTGAAGTAACCGGGAGGGCCAGGAATGAGCAGTTCTTC; CDR3: CASSEVTGRARNEQFF